This T cell receptor beta chain originates from a study of cytomegalovirus exposure and HLA in healthy donors. Study-wide results and limits: In vitro confirmation showed three CMV-associated chains to be CMV antigen specific. It was reportedly the case that the classifier diagnosed cytomegalovirus status with high specificity and sensitivity.

While the first cohort had fewer than 850 subjects, the donors belonged to the separate validation cohort of roughly 130 subjects. The assay was immunoSEQ multiplex PCR, and TCRdb's table has in-frame clones only and misses some. Here the sample spans 160,000 or so clones, approximately 90% being singletons. This clone was seen only once. What it recognizes is unknown. J was trimmed by 4 bases and V by 2 bases; bases with no gene match: 2. CDR3 length equals 14 residues. The germline CDR1 and CDR2 sequences are LGHNT and FRNRAP. The material sequenced was PBMCs. This receptor was identified in a woman aged 30 to 39 in good health and CMV-seronegative. This rearrangement joins TRBV12-5 to TRBJ2-4; 7 bases agree with TRBD2. The CDR3 sequence: CASGLSGTKNIQYF. The CDR3 DNA reads TGTGCTAGTGGTTTGAGCGGGACTAAAAACATTCAGTACTTC.